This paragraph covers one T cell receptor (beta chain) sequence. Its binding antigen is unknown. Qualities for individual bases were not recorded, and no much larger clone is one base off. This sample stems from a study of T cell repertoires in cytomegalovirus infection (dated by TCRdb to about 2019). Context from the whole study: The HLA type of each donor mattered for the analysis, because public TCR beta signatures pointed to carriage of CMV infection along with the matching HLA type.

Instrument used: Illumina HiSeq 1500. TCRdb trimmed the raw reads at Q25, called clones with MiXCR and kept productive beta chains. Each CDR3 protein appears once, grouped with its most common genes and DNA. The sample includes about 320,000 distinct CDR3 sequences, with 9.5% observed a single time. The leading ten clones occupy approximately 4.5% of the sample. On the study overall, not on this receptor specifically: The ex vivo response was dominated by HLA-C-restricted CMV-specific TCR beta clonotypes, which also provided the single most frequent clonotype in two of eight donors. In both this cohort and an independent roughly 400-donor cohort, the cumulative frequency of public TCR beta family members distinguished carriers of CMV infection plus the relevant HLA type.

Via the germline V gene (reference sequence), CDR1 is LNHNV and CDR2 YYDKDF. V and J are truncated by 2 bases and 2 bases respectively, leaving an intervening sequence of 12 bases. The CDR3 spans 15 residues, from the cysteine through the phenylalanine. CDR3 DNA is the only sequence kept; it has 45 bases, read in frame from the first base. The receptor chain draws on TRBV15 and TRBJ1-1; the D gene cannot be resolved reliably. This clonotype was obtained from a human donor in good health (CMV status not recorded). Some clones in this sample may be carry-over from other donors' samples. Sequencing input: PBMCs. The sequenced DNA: TGTGCCACCAGCAGACTGCTTGGCACAAACACTGAAGCTTTCTTT. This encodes CATSRLLGTNTEAFF.